The source of this TCR beta chain is a study of cytomegalovirus exposure and HLA in healthy donors. A note on this clone: Antigen unknown.

The study's findings and limits: TCR beta sequences reportedly predicted most subjects' HLA-A and HLA-B alleles accurately.

The PCR employed 60 Vbeta primers together with 13 Jbeta primers. Produced via immunoSEQ multiplex PCR; TCRdb's table is partial and in-frame only. The table includes 180,000 or so clones, more than 60% detected once. Germline V lookup: CDR1 SGHKS, CDR2 YYEKEE (reference sequence). The CDR3 contains 14 residues. V lost 2 bases to trimming and J lost 1 base, with 9 bases between them. Sequenced: PBMCs. The clonotype originates from a middle-aged woman in good health and CMV-seropositive. The V gene is TRBV5-5, the J gene TRBJ1-2; TRBD1 might be the D (5 bases). CDR3 sequence (DNA): TGTGCCAGCAGCTTTAGAGACAGTAACTATGGCTACACCTTC. This sequence encodes CASSFRDSNYGYTF.